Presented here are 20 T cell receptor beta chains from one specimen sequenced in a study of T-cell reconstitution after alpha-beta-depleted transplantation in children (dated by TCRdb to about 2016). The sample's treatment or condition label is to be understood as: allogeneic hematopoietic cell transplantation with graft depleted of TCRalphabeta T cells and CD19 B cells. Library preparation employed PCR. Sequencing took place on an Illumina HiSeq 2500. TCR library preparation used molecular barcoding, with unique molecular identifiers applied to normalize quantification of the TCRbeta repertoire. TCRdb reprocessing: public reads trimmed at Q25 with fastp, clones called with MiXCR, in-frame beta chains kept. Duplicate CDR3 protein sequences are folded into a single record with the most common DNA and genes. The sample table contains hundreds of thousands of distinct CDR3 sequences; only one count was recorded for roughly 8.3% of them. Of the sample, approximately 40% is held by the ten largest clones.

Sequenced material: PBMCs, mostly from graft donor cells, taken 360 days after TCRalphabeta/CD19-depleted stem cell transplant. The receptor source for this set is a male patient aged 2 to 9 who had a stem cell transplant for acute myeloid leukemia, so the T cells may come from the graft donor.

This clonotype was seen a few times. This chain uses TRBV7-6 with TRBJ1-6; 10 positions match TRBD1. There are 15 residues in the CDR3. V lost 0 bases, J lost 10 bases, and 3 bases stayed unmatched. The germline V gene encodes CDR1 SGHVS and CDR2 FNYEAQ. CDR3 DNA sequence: TGTGCCAGCAGCTTAGCGACAGGGGGCTTGTCACCCCTCCACTTT. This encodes CASSLATGGLSPLHF.

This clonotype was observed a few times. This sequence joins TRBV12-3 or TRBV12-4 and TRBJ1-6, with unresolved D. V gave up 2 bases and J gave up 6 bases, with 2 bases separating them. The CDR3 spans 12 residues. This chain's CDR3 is CASSLSNSPLHF. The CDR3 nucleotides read TGTGCCAGCAGTTTAAGTAATTCACCCCTCCACTTT.

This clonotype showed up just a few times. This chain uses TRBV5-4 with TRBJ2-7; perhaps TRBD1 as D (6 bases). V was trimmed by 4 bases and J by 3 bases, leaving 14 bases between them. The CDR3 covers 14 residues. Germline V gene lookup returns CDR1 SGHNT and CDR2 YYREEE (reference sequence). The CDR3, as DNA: TGTGCCAGCAGCGTACAGGGTAACGGCTACGAGCAGTACGTC. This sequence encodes CASSVQGNGYEQYV.

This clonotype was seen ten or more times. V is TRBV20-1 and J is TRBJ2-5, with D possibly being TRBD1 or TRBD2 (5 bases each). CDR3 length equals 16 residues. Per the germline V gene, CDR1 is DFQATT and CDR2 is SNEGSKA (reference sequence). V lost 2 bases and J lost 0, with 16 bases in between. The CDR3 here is CSARYPGTKYQETQYF. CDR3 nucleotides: TGCAGTGCTAGATACCCTGGGACCAAGTACCAAGAGACCCAGTACTTC.

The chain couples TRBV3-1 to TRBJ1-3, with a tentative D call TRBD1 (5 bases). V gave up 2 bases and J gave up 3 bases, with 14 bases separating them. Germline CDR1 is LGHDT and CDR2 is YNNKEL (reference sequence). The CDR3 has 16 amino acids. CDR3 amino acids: CASSQWRGDYGNTIYF. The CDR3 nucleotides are TGTGCCAGCAGCCAATGGCGAGGGGACTATGGAAACACCATATATTTT.

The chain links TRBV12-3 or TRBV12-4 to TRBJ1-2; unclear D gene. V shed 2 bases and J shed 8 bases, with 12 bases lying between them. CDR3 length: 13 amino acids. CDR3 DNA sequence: TGTGCCAGCAGTTTAAAGGAGTACCGGGGCTACACCTTC. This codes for CASSLKEYRGYTF.

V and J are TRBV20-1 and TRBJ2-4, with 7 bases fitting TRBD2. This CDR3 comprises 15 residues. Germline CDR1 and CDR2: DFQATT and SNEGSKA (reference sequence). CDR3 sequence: CNAKDHGRTKNIQYF. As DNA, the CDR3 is TGCAATGCCAAGGATCACGGGAGGACCAAAAACATTCAGTACTTC.

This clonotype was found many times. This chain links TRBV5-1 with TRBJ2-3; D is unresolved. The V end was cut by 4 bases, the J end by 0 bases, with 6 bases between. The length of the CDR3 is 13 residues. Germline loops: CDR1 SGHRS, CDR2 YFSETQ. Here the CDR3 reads CASSPLSTDTQYF. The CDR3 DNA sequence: TGCGCCAGCAGCCCGCTCAGCACAGATACGCAGTATTTT.

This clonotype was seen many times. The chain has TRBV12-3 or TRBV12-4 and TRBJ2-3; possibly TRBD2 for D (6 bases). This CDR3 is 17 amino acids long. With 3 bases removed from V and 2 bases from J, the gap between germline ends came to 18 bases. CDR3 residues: CASSFVRSGGATDTQYF. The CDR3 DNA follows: TGTGCCAGCAGTTTTGTACGGTCTGGCGGGGCCACAGATACGCAGTATTTT.

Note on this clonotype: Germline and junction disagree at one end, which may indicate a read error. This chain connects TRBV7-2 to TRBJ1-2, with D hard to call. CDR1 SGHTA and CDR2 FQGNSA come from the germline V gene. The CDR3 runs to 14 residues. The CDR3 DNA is TGTGCCAGCAGCTTAGAGGGATCTAACGATGGCTACACCTTC. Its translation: CASSLEGSNDGYTF.

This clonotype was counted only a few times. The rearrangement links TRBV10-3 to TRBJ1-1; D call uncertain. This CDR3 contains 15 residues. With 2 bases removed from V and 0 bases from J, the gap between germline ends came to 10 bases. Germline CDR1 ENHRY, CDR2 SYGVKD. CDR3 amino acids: CAISEGLTVNTEAFF. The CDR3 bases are TGTGCCATCAGTGAGGGCCTTACAGTGAACACTGAAGCTTTCTTT.

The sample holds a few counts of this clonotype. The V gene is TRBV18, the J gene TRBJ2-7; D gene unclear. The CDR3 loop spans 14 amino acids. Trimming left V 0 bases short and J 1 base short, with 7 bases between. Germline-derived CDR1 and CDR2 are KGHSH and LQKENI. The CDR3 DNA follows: TGTGCCAGCTCACCACCGGTCACTTCCTACGAGCAGTACTTC. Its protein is CASSPPVTSYEQYF.

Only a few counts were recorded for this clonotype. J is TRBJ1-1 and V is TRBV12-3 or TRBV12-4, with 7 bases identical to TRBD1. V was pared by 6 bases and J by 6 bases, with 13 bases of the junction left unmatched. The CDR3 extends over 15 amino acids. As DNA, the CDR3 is TGTGCCAGCAGCGCGACAGGGCCTAGGAGCGCTGAAGCTTTCTTT. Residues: CASSATGPRSAEAFF.

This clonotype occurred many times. The CDR3 spells CSASGERVNTEAFF. The DNA of the CDR3 is TGCAGTGCATCCGGCGAAAGGGTGAACACTGAAGCTTTCTTT. The V gene is TRBV20-1, the J gene TRBJ1-1; D is unclear. Trimming removed 6 bases at V and 0 bases at J, with 14 bases between. The V gene's germline CDR1 is DFQATT and CDR2 SNEGSKA (reference sequence). The CDR3 is 14 amino acids.

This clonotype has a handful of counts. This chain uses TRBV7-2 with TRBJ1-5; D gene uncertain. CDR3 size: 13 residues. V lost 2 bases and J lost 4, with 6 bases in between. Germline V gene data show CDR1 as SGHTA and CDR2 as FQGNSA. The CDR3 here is CASSLQRNQPQHF. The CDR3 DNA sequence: TGTGCCAGCAGCTTACAGCGGAATCAGCCCCAGCATTTT.

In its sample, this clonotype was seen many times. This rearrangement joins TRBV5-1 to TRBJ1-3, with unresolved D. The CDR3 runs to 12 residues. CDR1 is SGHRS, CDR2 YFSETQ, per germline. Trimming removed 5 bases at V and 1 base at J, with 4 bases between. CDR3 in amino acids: CASSDSGNTIYF. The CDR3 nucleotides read TGCGCCAGCAGTGATTCTGGAAACACCATATATTTT.

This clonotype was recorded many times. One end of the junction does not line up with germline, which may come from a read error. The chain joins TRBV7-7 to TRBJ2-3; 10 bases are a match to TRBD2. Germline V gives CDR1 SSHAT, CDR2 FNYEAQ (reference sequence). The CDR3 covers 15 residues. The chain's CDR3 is CASSPSSGSFDTQYF. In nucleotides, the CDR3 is TGTGCTAGCAGCCCATCTAGCGGGAGTTTTGATACGCAGTATTTT.

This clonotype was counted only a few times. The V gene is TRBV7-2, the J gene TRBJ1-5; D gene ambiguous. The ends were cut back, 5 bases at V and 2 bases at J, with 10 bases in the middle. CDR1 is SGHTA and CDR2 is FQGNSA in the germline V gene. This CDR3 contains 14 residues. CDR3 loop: CASSPRSGNQPQHF. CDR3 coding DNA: TGTGCCAGCAGCCCTAGGTCTGGCAATCAGCCCCAGCATTTT.

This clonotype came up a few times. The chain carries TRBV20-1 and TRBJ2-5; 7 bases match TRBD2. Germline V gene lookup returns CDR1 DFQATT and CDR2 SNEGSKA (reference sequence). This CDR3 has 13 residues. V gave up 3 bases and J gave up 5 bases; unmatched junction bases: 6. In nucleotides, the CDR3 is TGCAGTGCTAGTACCCCGGGAGGCGAGACCCAGTACTTC. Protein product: CSASTPGGETQYF.

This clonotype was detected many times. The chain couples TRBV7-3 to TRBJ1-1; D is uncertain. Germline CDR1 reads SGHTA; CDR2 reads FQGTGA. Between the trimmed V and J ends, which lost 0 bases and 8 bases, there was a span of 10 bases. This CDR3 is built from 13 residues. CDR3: CASSLTTYGEAFF. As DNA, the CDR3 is TGTGCCAGCAGCTTAACGACGTACGGGGAAGCTTTCTTT.